This record covers a single T cell receptor (beta chain). CDR1 SGHRS and CDR2 YFSETQ come from the germline V gene. J was trimmed by 3 bases and V by 4 bases; bases with no gene match: 6. CDR3 length: 14 residues. This sample was included in a study of blood T cell repertoires in COVID-19. Background on the study: Sites in the United States, Italy and Spain provided acute and convalescent COVID-19 samples. Sample material is recorded as cDNA or gDNA derived from T cells, B-cell-depleted T cells, or PBMCs.

In the authors' methods: Amplifying reference gene primers gave estimates of nucleated cell counts. The table came from immunoSEQ multiplex PCR; TCRdb's copy has only in-frame clones and leaves some out. V and J calls and clone size are as listed in that table; D and trimming were resolved from the DNA. The profile shows over 120,000 clones, roughly 88% of them singletons. V and J are TRBV5-1 and TRBJ1-2; 7 bases line up with TRBD1. The sequence came from a man between 70 and 80 years old with acute or convalescent COVID-19. The material sequenced was peripheral blood. CDR3 bases: TGCGCCAGCAGCGAGGGGGCAGGAGACTATGGCTACACCTTC. It codes for CASSEGAGDYGYTF.